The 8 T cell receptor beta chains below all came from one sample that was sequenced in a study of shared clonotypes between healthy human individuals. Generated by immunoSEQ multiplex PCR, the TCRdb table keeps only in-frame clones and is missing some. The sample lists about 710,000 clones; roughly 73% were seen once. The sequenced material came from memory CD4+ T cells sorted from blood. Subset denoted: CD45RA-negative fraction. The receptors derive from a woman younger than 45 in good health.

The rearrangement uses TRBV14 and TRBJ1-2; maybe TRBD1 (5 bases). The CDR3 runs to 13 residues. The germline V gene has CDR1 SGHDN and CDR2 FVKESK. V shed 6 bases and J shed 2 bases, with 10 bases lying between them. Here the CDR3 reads CASSPTENYGYTF. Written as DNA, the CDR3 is TGTGCCAGCAGTCCGACAGAGAACTATGGCTACACCTTC.

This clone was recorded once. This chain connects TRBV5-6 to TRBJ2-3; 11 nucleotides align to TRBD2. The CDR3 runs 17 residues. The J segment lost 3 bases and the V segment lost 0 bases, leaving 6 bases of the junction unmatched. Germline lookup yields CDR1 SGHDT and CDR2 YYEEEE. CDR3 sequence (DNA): TGTGCCAGCAGCTTGGTGGCTAGCGGGAGGAGGACAGATACGCAGTATTTT. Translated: CASSLVASGRRTDTQYF.

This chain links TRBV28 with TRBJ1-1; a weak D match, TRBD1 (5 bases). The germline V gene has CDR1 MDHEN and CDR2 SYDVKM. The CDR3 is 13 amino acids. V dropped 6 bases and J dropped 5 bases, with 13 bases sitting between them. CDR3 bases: TGTGCCAGCAGGCGGGGTGGGGGAACTGAAGCTTTCTTT. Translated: CASRRGGGTEAFF.

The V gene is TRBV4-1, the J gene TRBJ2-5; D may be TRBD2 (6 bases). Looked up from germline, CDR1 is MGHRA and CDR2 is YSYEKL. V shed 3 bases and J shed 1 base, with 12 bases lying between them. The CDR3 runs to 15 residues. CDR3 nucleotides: TGCGCCAGCAGCCAGGCGGGACCGCTCCAAGAGACCCAGTACTTC. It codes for CASSQAGPLQETQYF.

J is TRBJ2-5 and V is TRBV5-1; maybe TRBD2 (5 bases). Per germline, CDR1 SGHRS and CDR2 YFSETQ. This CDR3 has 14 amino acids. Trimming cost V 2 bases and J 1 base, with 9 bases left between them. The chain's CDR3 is CASSFQRVQETQYF. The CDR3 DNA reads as TGCGCCAGCAGCTTTCAGAGGGTCCAAGAGACCCAGTACTTC.

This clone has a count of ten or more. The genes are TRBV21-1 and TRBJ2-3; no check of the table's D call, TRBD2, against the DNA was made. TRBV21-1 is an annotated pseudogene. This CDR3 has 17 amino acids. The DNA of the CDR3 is TGTGCCAGCAAACACGGACTAGCGGGAGGGCCGACAGATACGCAGTATTTT. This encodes CASKHGLAGGPTDTQYF.

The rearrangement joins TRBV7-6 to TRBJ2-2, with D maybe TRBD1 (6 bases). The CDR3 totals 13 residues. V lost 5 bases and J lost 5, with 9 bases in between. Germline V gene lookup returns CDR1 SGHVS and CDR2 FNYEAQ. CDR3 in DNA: TGTGCCAGCAGCGCGGACAGTACCGGGGAGCTGTTTTTT. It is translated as CASSADSTGELFF.

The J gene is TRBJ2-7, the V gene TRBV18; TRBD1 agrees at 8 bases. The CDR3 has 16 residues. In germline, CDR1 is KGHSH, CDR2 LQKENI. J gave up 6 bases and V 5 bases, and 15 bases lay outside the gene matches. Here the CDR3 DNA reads TGTGCCAGCTCATCACAGTCGACAGGGGCAGTTTCCGAGCAGTACTTC. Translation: CASSSQSTGAVSEQYF.